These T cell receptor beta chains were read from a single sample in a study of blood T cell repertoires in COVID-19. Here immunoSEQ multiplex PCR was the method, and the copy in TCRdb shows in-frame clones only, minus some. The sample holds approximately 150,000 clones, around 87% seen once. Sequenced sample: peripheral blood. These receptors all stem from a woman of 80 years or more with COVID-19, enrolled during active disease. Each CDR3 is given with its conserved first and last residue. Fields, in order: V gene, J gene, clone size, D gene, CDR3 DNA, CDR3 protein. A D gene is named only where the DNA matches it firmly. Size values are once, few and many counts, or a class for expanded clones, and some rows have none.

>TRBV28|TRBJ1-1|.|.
TGTGCCAGCAGTTTAGCCGAGTCTGAAGCTTTCTTT
CASSLAESEAFF
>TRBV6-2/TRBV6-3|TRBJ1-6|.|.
TGTGCCAGCAGTTACTCGTTCCAACTTCTCCACTTT
CASSYSFQLLHF
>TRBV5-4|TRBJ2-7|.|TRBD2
TGTGCCAGCAGACCAGGACTAGCGGATAGCTCCTACGAGCAGTACTTC
CASRPGLADSSYEQYF
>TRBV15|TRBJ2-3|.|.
TGTGCCACCAGCAGATCTAGGGGTAGCACAGATACGCAGTATTTT
CATSRSRGSTDTQYF
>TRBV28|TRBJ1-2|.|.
TGTGCCAGCAGTTTAAGGAGCGGTGGCTACACCTTC
CASSLRSGGYTF
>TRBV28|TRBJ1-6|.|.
TGTGCCAGCAAGTACGGGACAATCTATAATTCACCCCTCCACTTT
CASKYGTIYNSPLHF
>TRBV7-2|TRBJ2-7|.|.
TGTGCCAGCAGCTTAAGTACGGGGAACGAGCAGTACTTC
CASSLSTGNEQYF
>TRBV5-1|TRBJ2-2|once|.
TGCGCCAGCAGCTTGGCCAGGGGACGAACCGGGGAGCTGTTTTTT
CASSLARGRTGELFF
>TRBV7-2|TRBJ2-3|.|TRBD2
TGTGCCAGCAGCTTAGCCCCAGCGGGAGGGGCAGATACGCAGTATTTT
CASSLAPAGGADTQYF
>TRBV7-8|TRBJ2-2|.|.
TGTGCCAGCAGCCGAGACAGAGATAACACCGGGGAGCTGTTTTTT
CASSRDRDNTGELFF
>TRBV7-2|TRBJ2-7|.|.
TGTGCCAGCAGCTTAGCAACGGCGGGGCCCGGGCAGTACTTC
CASSLATAGPGQYF
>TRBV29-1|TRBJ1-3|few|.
TGCAGCGTTTCGGCAGGGGTCTTTGGAAACACCATATATTTT
CSVSAGVFGNTIYF
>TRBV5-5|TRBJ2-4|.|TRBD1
TGTGCCAGCAGCCCGGACAGGGCTGGTTTCAACATTCAGTACTTC
CASSPDRAGFNIQYF
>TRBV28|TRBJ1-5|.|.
TGTGCGATTTCTGAGCAGGCGGGGCTAGGCAATCAGCCCCAGCATTTT
CAISEQAGLGNQPQHF
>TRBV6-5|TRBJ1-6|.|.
TGTGCCAGCAGCCAAAATTCACCCCTCCACTTT
CASSQNSPLHF
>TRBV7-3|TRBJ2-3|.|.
TGTGCCAGCAAAACGGCGGGCGCAGATACGCAGTATTTT
CASKTAGADTQYF
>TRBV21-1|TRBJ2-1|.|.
TGTGCCAGCAGCTTCCCCGGGACTAGCGAAATGGGGGGCTCCTACAATGAGCAGTTCTTC
CASSFPGTSEMGGSYNEQFF
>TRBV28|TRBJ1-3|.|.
TGTGCCAGCAGCCAAGGGGGGGTAAACACCATATATTTT
CASSQGGVNTIYF
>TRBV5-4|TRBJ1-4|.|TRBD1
TGTGCCAGCAGCTTGGGGGTCTTAGGGGGCGTTAATGAAAAACTGTTTTTT
CASSLGVLGGVNEKLFF
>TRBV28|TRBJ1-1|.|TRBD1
TGTGCCACCCAGGGACAGGGAAAGGGCACTGAAGCTTTCTTT
CATQGQGKGTEAFF
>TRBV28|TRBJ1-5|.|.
TGTGCCAGCAGTTCGGCAGGAACCTATAGCAATCAGCCCCAGCATTTT
CASSSAGTYSNQPQHF
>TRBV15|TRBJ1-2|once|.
TGTGCCACCTCCGGTGAGAGGGGACTGCCCAACTATGGCTACACCTTC
CATSGERGLPNYGYTF
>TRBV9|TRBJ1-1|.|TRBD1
TGTGCCAGCAGCTCGGGACAGGGAGCGTGGACTGAAGCTTTCTTT
CASSSGQGAWTEAFF
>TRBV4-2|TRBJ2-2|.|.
TGTGCCAGCAGCCAAGGATTCCTTTCACAGGGCGACACCGGGGAGCTGTTTTTT
CASSQGFLSQGDTGELFF
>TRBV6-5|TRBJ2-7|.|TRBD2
TGTGCCAGCAGGGGGGGGAGCTACGAGCAGTACTTC
CASRGGSYEQYF
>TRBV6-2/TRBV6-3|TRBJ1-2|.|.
TGTGCCAGCAGTTACTCGCGGGGGCTGTATGGCTACACCTTC
CASSYSRGLYGYTF
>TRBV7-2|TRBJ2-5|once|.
TGTGCCAGCAGCCCCTTAGCCAGTGGCCGGGAGACCCAGTACTTC
CASSPLASGRETQYF
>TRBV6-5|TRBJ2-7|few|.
TGTGCCAGCAAAACGCCCGGGAGACCCTACGAGCAGTACTTC
CASKTPGRPYEQYF
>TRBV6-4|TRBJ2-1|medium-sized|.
TGTGCCAGCAGTGACGGGAGCTCCTACAATGAGCAGTTCTTC
CASSDGSSYNEQFF
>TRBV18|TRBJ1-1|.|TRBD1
TGTGCCAGCTCACCATCCGCGATAAGGGGGCGGACTGAAGCTTTCTTT
CASSPSAIRGRTEAFF
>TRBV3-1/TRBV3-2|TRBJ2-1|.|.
TGTGCCAGCAGCCAAGCTGACTGGGTAAATGAGCAGTTCTTC
CASSQADWVNEQFF
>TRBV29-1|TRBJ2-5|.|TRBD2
TGCAGCGTTGTTAGCCTAGCGGGAGTAGAGACCCAGTACTTC
CSVVSLAGVETQYF
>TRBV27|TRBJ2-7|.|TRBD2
TGTGCCAGCAGTCCTACGACTAGCGGGAGCCCCTACGAGCAGTACTTC
CASSPTTSGSPYEQYF
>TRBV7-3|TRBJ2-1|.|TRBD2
TGTGCCAGCAGCTGGACCGGGACTAGCGACAATGAGCAGTTCTTC
CASSWTGTSDNEQFF
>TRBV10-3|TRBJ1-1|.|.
TGTGCCATCAGTGAGTCGAGGTCAGGAGGGGTCACTGAAGCTTTCTTT
CAISESRSGGVTEAFF
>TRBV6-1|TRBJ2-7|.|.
TGTGCCAGCAGTGAAACACCGTACGAGCAGTACTTC
CASSETPYEQYF
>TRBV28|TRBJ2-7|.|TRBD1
TGTGCCAGCAGGACACACTCCGGGACAGCAAAGCAGTACTTC
CASRTHSGTAKQYF
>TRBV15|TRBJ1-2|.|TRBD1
TGTGCCACCAGCAGTCAGTTAGGACAGGGTGAGGGCTACACCTTC
CATSSQLGQGEGYTF
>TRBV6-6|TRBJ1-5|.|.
TGTGCCAGCAGTCTGACAGCCAATCAGCCCCAGCATTTT
CASSLTANQPQHF
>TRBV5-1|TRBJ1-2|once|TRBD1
TGCGCCAGCAGCTCTGGACAGGCTTCGGGCTACACCTTC
CASSSGQASGYTF
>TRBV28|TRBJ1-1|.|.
TGTGCCAGCAGTTTGGGCAGCTTGCGTTTTGAAGCTTTCTTT
CASSLGSLRFEAFF
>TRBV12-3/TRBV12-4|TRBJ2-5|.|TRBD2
TGTGCCCGCAGGGGGGCGGGGGGGGAGACCCAGTACTTC
CARRGAGGETQYF
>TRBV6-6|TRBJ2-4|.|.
TGTGCCAGCAGTACAGGGATGGCCAAAAACATTCAGTACTTC
CASSTGMAKNIQYF
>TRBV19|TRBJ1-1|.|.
TGTGCCAGTAGTACCTACCGAAAAGCTTTCTTT
CASSTYRKAFF
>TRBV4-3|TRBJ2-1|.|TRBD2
TGCGCCAGCAGCCAAGATCTCCCTAGCGGGAAGTACAATGAGCAGTTCTTC
CASSQDLPSGKYNEQFF
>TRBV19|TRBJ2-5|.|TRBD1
TGTGCCAGTAGTGCCGGGGGACAGGGTGGGACCCAGTACTTC
CASSAGGQGGTQYF
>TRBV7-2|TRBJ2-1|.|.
TGTGCCAGCACTCGCGGGCGCGCGAACAATGAGCAGTTCTTC
CASTRGRANNEQFF
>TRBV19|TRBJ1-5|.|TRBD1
TGTGCCAGTAGTAGTCGGGACAGACCCAATCAGCCCCAGCATTTT
CASSSRDRPNQPQHF